The clone carrying this TCR beta chain was counted only a few times. What it binds is unknown. The germline V gene encodes CDR1 ENHRY and CDR2 SYGVKD. Germline trimming cut 5 bases from V and 0 bases from J; bases unmatched to any gene: 10. The length of the CDR3 is 19 residues. The data stem from a study of response to subunit inactivated influenza vaccine. TCRdb re-called the RT-PCR reads through MiXCR, storing one row per CDR3 protein. The sample yields approximately 530,000 distinct CDR3 sequences, 10% to 15% seen once. Whole-study results and caveats: The authors suggested that every seasonal influenza vaccination recruits few new T cells.

V gene TRBV10-3 combines with J gene TRBJ2-2; 12 bases line up with TRBD2. The material was PBMCs from blood, obtained about 6 weeks after vaccination. The TCR comes from a man aged 45-60 years who received an inactivated influenza vaccine. CDR3 residues: CAISKNPGLAGANTGELFF. The CDR3, as DNA: TGTGCCATCAGTAAGAACCCGGGACTAGCGGGCGCGAACACCGGGGAGCTGTTTTTT.